This T cell receptor beta chain was sequenced in a study of blood T cell repertoires in COVID-19 (dated by TCRdb to 2018 to 2021). Concerning the study at large: Samples covering the acute and convalescent phases of COVID-19 were provided by collaborators in the United States, Italy and Spain. The sample metadata nearly always contained a de-identified subject ID, COVID-19 status, age in years and sex. The material from the prospective study consisted of cDNA or gDNA derived from T cells, B-cell-depleted T cells, or PBMCs. Where HLA class I and class II types were available, the types were taken from metadata supplied by the sample provider, not from assay-based typing. Samples were obtained from the ongoing ImmuneRACE study (first 160 participants) and from 950 to 1,500 subjects provided by 6 global collaborators. The repertoires were made available in a free public database intended to serve as a resource for research on the immune response to SARS-CoV-2. The dataset comprised deeply sampled blood TCRbeta repertoires from subjects exposed to, actively infected with, or recovered from COVID-19. What the authors observed across the whole study: The amount of clinical and demographic metadata varied by source and participant and was provided uncurated.

From its cysteine to its phenylalanine, the CDR3 spans 18 amino acids. The read is trimmed to its CDR3 DNA, 54 bases read in frame from base 1. The germline V gene yields LGHNA for CDR1 and YNFKEQ for CDR2. Unmatched junction bases come to 4, with V trimmed by 0 bases and J by 0 bases. Collaborating institutions collected whole blood in K2EDTA tubes following their own protocols. Collaborator samples were shipped for TCRbeta analysis as frozen whole blood, isolated PBMCs, or DNA extracted from either sample type. The immunoSEQ Assay, a bias-controlled multiplex PCR, was used to amplify TCRbeta CDR3 regions from genomic DNA. The paper's processing steps were these. The number of nucleated cells in each sample was estimated from the amplification of reference gene primers within the assay. To quantify the absolute abundance of each unique TCRbeta CDR3 rearrangement, sequence reads were collapsed and filtered. For each sample, productive Simpson clonality was calculated as the square root of Simpson's diversity index across productive rearrangements. Held by TCRdb, this immuneACCESS table contains in-frame sequences only and omits some clones. Under half of the omission traces to an unresolved V gene where checked; the cause of the rest is unknown. V, J and clone size were drawn from that table, and D and trimming were deduced from the DNA. In all, the sample holds fewer than 70,000 clones, and more than 85% of those were seen once. The leading ten clones occupy 4.6% of the sample.

A remark on this clone: No antigen is known for it. No base-level quality is on record; no much larger clone is a single base apart.

This receptor was taken from a man aged 50-60 years with active COVID-19. The sample taken for sequencing was peripheral blood. This chain joins TRBV4-2 to TRBJ2-7, with TRBD2 matching 14 junction bases. The base sequence is TGTGCCAGCAGCCAAGACGTGGGGACTAGCGGGAGCTCCTACGAGCAGTACTTC. It translates to CASSQDVGTSGSSYEQYF.